This TCR beta chain was documented in a study of Tregs in tolerant kidney transplant recipients. Study as a whole: The nonmyeloablative bone marrow transplants came from related graft donors, with transient mixed chimerism.

A remark on this clone: Antigen unknown.

Whole-study findings and limits: Expanding Tregs on activated donor B cells appeared to best identify donor-specific TCRbeta clones.

Unstimulated regulatory T cells (CD4+CD25+CD127-), CD4+CD25- non-regulatory cells, CD4 and CD8 cells were FACS-sorted from thawed PBMCs. TCRdb's copy holds only in-frame clones and misses some; the assay was immunoSEQ multiplex PCR. The sample has 110,000 or so clones; 85% to 90% are singletons. The CDR3 contains 12 residues. Germline loops: CDR1 LNHNV, CDR2 YYDKDF (reference sequence). V was shortened by 3 bases and J by 6 bases, with 8 bases between the two germline ends. The sample in question was CD4+ T cells from blood, obtained before the transplant. The sequence was collected from a human donor who received a combined kidney and bone marrow transplant. The chain employs TRBV15 and TRBJ2-5; the D is unclear. Written as DNA, the CDR3 is TGTGCCACCAGCAGTGAGTCGAAGACCCAGTACTTC. Protein product: CATSSESKTQYF.